This passage covers 28 T cell receptor beta chains from one sample sequenced in a study of OX40 agonist ivuxolimab in advanced cancers. The method was immunoSEQ multiplex PCR; TCRdb's version includes in-frame clones alone and lacks a portion of them. The sample has nearly 80,000 clones; about 94% are singletons. Specimen: CD4+ or CD8+ T cells sorted from blood, collected in a trial of the OX40 agonist ivuxolimab. The receptor source for this set is an adult with an advanced solid tumor such as melanoma, head and neck, liver or kidney cancer.

The V call is TRBV2, the J call TRBJ1-1, with a tentative D call TRBD1 (5 bases). Trimming took off 1 base at V and 7 bases at J, with 19 bases between the two ends. This CDR3 is built from 16 residues. CDR1 SNHLY and CDR2 FYNNEI come from the germline V gene. The chain's CDR3 is CASSEGDRGGRGEAFF. The CDR3 bases are TGTGCCAGCAGTGAAGGCGACCGGGGAGGGAGGGGTGAAGCTTTCTTT.

The chain recombines TRBV7-2 with TRBJ1-1, with D unresolved. The CDR3 is 12 residues long. Trimming stripped 1 base from V and 8 bases from J, with 8 bases between. Germline V lookup: CDR1 SGHTA, CDR2 FQGNSA. The CDR3 reads CASSLDGREAFF. Here the CDR3 DNA reads TGTGCCAGCAGCTTAGATGGCAGGGAAGCTTTCTTT.

This chain uses TRBV5-6 with TRBJ2-7, with no clear D. Trimming pared 0 bases from V and 2 bases from J, leaving 15 bases between. CDR3 length: 16 amino acids. The germline gives CDR1 SGHDT, CDR2 YYEEEE. The CDR3 reads CASSLVDPGPPYEQYF. In DNA form, the CDR3 reads TGTGCCAGCAGCTTGGTTGATCCAGGCCCTCCCTACGAGCAGTACTTC.

The chain is built from TRBV7-8 and TRBJ1-1; TRBD1 is a possible D gene (5 bases). From germline, CDR1 is SGHVS and CDR2 FQNEAQ. This CDR3 is built from 14 residues. V gave up 2 bases and J gave up 8 bases, with 15 bases separating them. CDR3 sequence reads: CASSLTGAGGEAFF. CDR3 bases: TGTGCCAGCAGCTTAACCGGGGCAGGTGGGGAAGCTTTCTTT.

J is TRBJ2-4 and V is TRBV4-1; no firm D call. The V end lost 3 bases, the J end lost 7 bases, and 10 bases lay between the germline ends. This CDR3 has 13 residues. CDR1 is MGHRA, CDR2 YSYEKL, per germline. Here the CDR3 DNA reads TGCGCCAGCAGCCACCCGGACGGTAACATTCAGTACTTC. It specifies CASSHPDGNIQYF.

The gene calls are TRBV9 and TRBJ2-2; D may be TRBD2 (6 bases). Germline CDR1 reads SGDLS; CDR2 reads YYNGEE. V lost 4 bases and J lost 0, with 10 bases in between. The CDR3 runs 15 residues. CDR3: CASSPGLANTGELFF. The CDR3 DNA is TGTGCCAGCAGCCCGGGACTTGCGAACACCGGGGAGCTGTTTTTT.

This clone was observed a single time. This chain joins TRBV6-5 and TRBJ1-3; D remains unclear. The germline V gene encodes CDR1 MNHEY and CDR2 SVGAGI. The CDR3 length is 14 residues. Trimming cost V 7 bases and J 6 bases, with 16 bases left between them. The DNA of the CDR3 is TGTGCCAGCACCCTTCAAGGAGGCGTAAACACCATATATTTT. Translating gives CASTLQGGVNTIYF.

J is TRBJ2-7 and V is TRBV7-8, with D possibly called TRBD1 or TRBD2 (5 bases each). V was pared by 5 bases and J by 3 bases, with 14 bases between. Germline CDR1 and CDR2: SGHVS and FQNEAQ. This CDR3 contains 14 residues. The chain's CDR3 is CASSERSGGYEQYF. CDR3 in DNA: TGTGCCAGCAGCGAGAGGAGTGGGGGCTACGAGCAGTACTTC.

The genes are TRBV28 and TRBJ2-7; tentative D call: TRBD1 (5 bases). Trimming removed 5 bases at V and 0 bases at J, with 14 bases between. There are 15 residues in the CDR3. The germline CDR1 and CDR2 sequences are MDHEN and SYDVKM. The CDR3 nucleotides are TGTGCCAGCAGTCTTAGGGGCCCGAGCTCCTACGAGCAGTACTTC. It yields the protein CASSLRGPSSYEQYF.

The chain recombines TRBV5-1 with TRBJ2-3; D gene unclear. The CDR3 has 13 residues. V was clipped by 0 bases and J by 6 bases, with 8 bases between them. Germline-derived CDR1 and CDR2 are SGHRS and YFSETQ. DNA for the CDR3: TGCGCCAGCAGCTTGGTGGCAGAGGATACGCAGTATTTT. This codes for CASSLVAEDTQYF.

The chain combines TRBV9 with TRBJ2-7; the match to TRBD2 covers 11 bases. The CDR3 has 15 amino acids. J was trimmed by 2 bases and V by 0 bases; bases with no gene match: 1. Germline CDR1 SGDLS, CDR2 YYNGEE. The CDR3 is CASSVVAGGPYEQYF. The CDR3 coding sequence is TGTGCCAGCAGCGTAGTAGCGGGAGGGCCCTACGAGCAGTACTTC.

This rearrangement joins TRBV21-1 to TRBJ2-2; the D call in the table, TRBD2, was not verified against the DNA. TRBV21-1 is shown as a pseudogene. The CDR3 contains 13 residues. The CDR3 DNA sequence: TGTGCCATCAGCTCCGGAGGCACCGGGGAGCTGTTTTTT. The encoded protein is CAISSGGTGELFF.

This clone was seen at least ten times. The rearrangement joins TRBV4-2 to TRBJ1-5; D ambiguous. V gave up 2 bases and J gave up 0 bases, with 2 bases separating them. Germline assignment: CDR1 LGHNA and CDR2 YNFKEQ. The CDR3 totals 13 residues. CDR3 sequence (DNA): TGTGCCAGCAGCCAATATAGCAATCAGCCCCAGCATTTT. It yields the protein CASSQYSNQPQHF.

This clone was observed a single time. This rearrangement joins TRBV5-1 to TRBJ2-1; D might be TRBD2 (5 bases). V was shortened by 7 bases and J by 0 bases, with 11 bases between the two germline ends. CDR1 and CDR2 (germline): SGHRS, YFSETQ. The CDR3 sequence is 14 residues long. CDR3 DNA: TGCGCCAGCCGGGGTCCGAACTCCTACAATGAGCAGTTCTTC. Its protein product is CASRGPNSYNEQFF. Variable domain in full (rest from reference TRBV5-1 and TRBJ2-1): KAGVTQTPRYLIKTRGQQVTLSCSPISGHRSVSWYQQTPGQGLQFLFEYFSETQRNKGNFPGRFSGRQFSNSRSEMNVSTLELGDSALYLCASRGPNSYNEQFFGPGTRLTVL.

The chain employs TRBV2 and TRBJ2-1, with 8 bases lining up with TRBD1. The CDR3 has 16 amino acids. Germline V gives CDR1 SNHLY, CDR2 FYNNEI. V gave up 6 bases and J gave up 4 bases; unmatched junction bases: 11. CDR3 protein: CASSHGVQGGYNEQFF. DNA for the CDR3: TGTGCCAGCAGCCACGGGGTACAGGGGGGATACAATGAGCAGTTCTTC.

Regarding this clone: Other nucleotide sequences in the sample specify the same CDR3. The V and J genes are TRBV7-9 and TRBJ1-5; D is possibly TRBD1 (5 bases). CDR1 SEHNR and CDR2 FQNEAQ come from the germline V gene (reference sequence). CDR3 size: 15 residues. The germline V and J ends were trimmed by 1 base and 2 bases, with 9 bases remaining between them. The CDR3 DNA reads TGTGCCAGCAGCTTAGAAGGAGGGGGCAATCAGCCCCAGCATTTT. Its protein is CASSLEGGGNQPQHF. The full variable domain, completed using reference TRBV7-9 and TRBJ1-5, is DTGVSQNPRHKITKRGQNVTFRCDPISEHNRLYWYRQTLGQGPEFLTYFQNEAQLEKSRLLSDRFSAERPKGSFSTLEIQRTEQGDSAMYLCASSLEGGGNQPQHFGDGTRLSIL.

The rearrangement links TRBV7-6 to TRBJ2-5; tentative D call: TRBD2 (7 bases). Germline CDR1 is SGHVS and CDR2 is FNYEAQ. The CDR3 loop spans 16 amino acids. Trimming removed 4 bases at V and 3 bases at J, with 18 bases between. Here the CDR3 DNA reads TGTGCCAGCAGCTGGACGGGGGGAGGACAGAAAGAGACCCAGTACTTC. This sequence encodes CASSWTGGGQKETQYF. Supplemented by reference TRBV7-6 and TRBJ2-5, the full variable domain reads GAGVSQSPRYKVTKRGQDVALRCDPISGHVSLYWYRQALGQGPEFLTYFNYEAQQDKSGLPNDRFSAERPEGSISTLTIQRTEQRDSAMYRCASSWTGGGQKETQYFGPGTRLLVL.

The rearrangement joins TRBV11-2 to TRBJ2-7; tentatively, D is TRBD2 (6 bases). CDR3 size: 15 residues. Germline V gene sequence: CDR1 SGHAT, CDR2 FQNNGV. The V end lost 0 bases, the J end lost 2 bases, and 11 bases lay between the germline ends. The chain's CDR3 is CASSLDAGPPYEQYF. CDR3 in DNA: TGTGCCAGCAGCTTAGATGCGGGGCCCCCCTACGAGCAGTACTTC.

The chain recombines TRBV28 with TRBJ2-2; 7 nucleotides line up with TRBD1. Trimming removed 7 bases from V and 1 base from J; junction bases left unmatched: 3. Per germline, CDR1 MDHEN and CDR2 SYDVKM. The CDR3 totals 14 residues. DNA for the CDR3: TGTGCCAGCATCGGACAGGAGAACACCGGGGAGCTGTTTTTT. Translating it yields CASIGQENTGELFF.

The V call is TRBV5-6, the J call TRBJ1-1; D call uncertain. The CDR3 length is 14 residues. V lost 0 bases and J 4 bases, leaving 10 bases between the germline ends. Per the germline V gene, CDR1 is SGHDT and CDR2 is YYEEEE. CDR3 protein: CASSLVVGGTEAFF. The CDR3, as DNA: TGTGCCAGCAGCTTGGTCGTGGGTGGCACTGAAGCTTTCTTT.

The rearrangement joins TRBV7-8 to TRBJ1-2; TRBD1 might be the D (6 bases). The CDR3 contains 14 residues. Between the trimmed V and J ends, which lost 1 base and 6 bases, there was a span of 12 bases. Germline assignment: CDR1 SGHVS and CDR2 FQNEAQ. The CDR3 region has the DNA TGTGCCAGCAGCTTAGTGGCAGGGGAAAATGGCTACACCTTC. Its protein is CASSLVAGENGYTF.

The chain employs TRBV25-1 and TRBJ1-2, with D possibly being TRBD1 (6 bases). The CDR3 extends over 15 amino acids. The germline CDR1 and CDR2 sequences are MGHDK and SYGVNS. The ends were cut back, 1 base at V and 0 bases at J, with 9 bases in the middle. CDR3: CASSELDSTNYGYTF. Here the CDR3 DNA reads TGTGCCAGCAGTGAATTGGACAGTACTAACTATGGCTACACCTTC.

This chain joins TRBV5-6 and TRBJ2-1; 9 positions match TRBD2. CDR3 length: 16 amino acids. Unmatched junction bases numbered 4, after V lost 0 bases and J lost 3 bases. Germline values: CDR1 SGHDT, CDR2 YYEEEE. The DNA of the CDR3 is TGTGCCAGCAGCTTGGTAAGAGCGGGAGGCTACAATGAGCAGTTCTTC. It codes for CASSLVRAGGYNEQFF.

This chain connects TRBV19 to TRBJ2-3; D assignment may be TRBD1 or TRBD2 (5 bases each). The length of the CDR3 is 16 residues. Trimming cost V 3 bases and J 0 bases, with 13 bases left between them. Per the germline V gene, CDR1 is LNHDA and CDR2 is SQIVND (reference sequence). Here the CDR3 reads CASSIWQGDSTDTQYF. In nucleotides, the CDR3 is TGTGCCAGTAGTATTTGGCAGGGAGATAGCACAGATACGCAGTATTTT.

J is TRBJ2-5 and V is TRBV27, with 11 positions matching TRBD2. The CDR3 runs 19 residues. V was pared by 2 bases and J by 5 bases, with 16 bases of the junction left unmatched. The V gene's germline CDR1 is MNHEY and CDR2 SMNVEV (reference sequence). CDR3 residues: CASSLLPGLAGLAWETQYF. In DNA, the CDR3 is TGTGCCAGCAGTTTACTACCTGGACTAGCGGGTCTAGCGTGGGAGACCCAGTACTTC.

This clone was detected only once. The chain couples TRBV19 to TRBJ2-5; no clear D gene. V dropped 3 bases and J dropped 0 bases, with 14 bases sitting between them. CDR3 length: 16 residues. CDR1 LNHDA and CDR2 SQIVND come from the germline V gene (reference sequence). The CDR3 region is CASSILAPPYQETQYF. The CDR3, as DNA: TGTGCCAGTAGTATTCTGGCCCCTCCGTACCAAGAGACCCAGTACTTC.

V and J are TRBV7-9 and TRBJ1-6, with D tentatively TRBD1 (5 bases). Trimming cost V 7 bases and J 8 bases, with 18 bases left between them. Germline CDR1 and CDR2: SEHNR and FQNEAQ (reference sequence). There are 15 residues in the CDR3. CDR3 region: CASIRLGEVDSPLHF. The CDR3 DNA is TGTGCCAGCATCCGGTTGGGGGAGGTGGATTCACCCCTCCACTTT.

This chain joins TRBV4-1 and TRBJ2-5; TRBD2 might be the D (6 bases). CDR1 is MGHRA and CDR2 is YSYEKL in the germline V gene. The CDR3 runs to 16 residues. The V end was cut by 1 base, the J end by 2 bases, with 14 bases between. In DNA, the CDR3 is TGCGCCAGCAGCCAAGCCGGGGGAACCAGGCAAGAGACCCAGTACTTC. Protein sequence: CASSQAGGTRQETQYF.